This TCR beta chain is drawn from a study of shared clonotypes between healthy human individuals. This clone was observed once. CDR3 length: 15 amino acids. The germline CDR1 and CDR2 sequences are SGHDN and FVKESK. Between the trimmed V and J ends, which lost 3 bases and 2 bases, there was a span of 14 bases. Here immunoSEQ multiplex PCR was the method, and the copy in TCRdb shows in-frame clones only, minus some. The table includes approximately 500,000 clones, around 96% detected once. This TCR derives from a woman aged 25 to 39 in good health. The V and J genes are TRBV14 and TRBJ2-7, with D maybe TRBD2 (6 bases). What was sequenced was naive CD4+ T cells sorted from blood. Subset indicated: CD45RA+ positively selected. CDR3 protein: CASSHRGGGTYEQYF. CDR3 DNA sequence: TGTGCCAGCAGCCACCGGGGTGGGGGGACCTACGAGCAGTACTTC.